The source of this T cell receptor beta chain is a study of PD-L1 blockade in urothelial cancer. Study-wide results and caveats: TCR clonality was measured in pretreatment peripheral blood. Clonality below the median predicted better survival.

This clone was seen once. Its cognate antigen is unknown. Assay used: immunoSEQ multiplex PCR; TCRdb lists only in-frame clones, some missing. The repertoire consists of 95,000 or so clones, with around 86% occurring once and the leading ten covering more than 1.5%. Time point given: pretreatment peripheral blood. Sampling of each patient yielded between 1 and 8 specimens, collected pretreatment and on-treatment. Here the sequenced sample was PBMCs, taken around atezolizumab (anti-PD-L1) treatment. The TCR sequence derives from a man aged 55-75 years with urothelial cancer.

For the CDR3, the DNA is TGCGCCAGCAGCCTTGCTGCGGAGCCCCTGGAGACCCAGTACTTC. It encodes CASSLAAEPLETQYF. V usage is TRBV5-1 and J usage is TRBJ2-5; D not resolved. The CDR3 totals 15 residues. Trimming stripped 4 bases from V and 5 bases from J, with 18 bases between. Germline V gene data show CDR1 as SGHRS and CDR2 as YFSETQ.